This T cell receptor (beta chain) was identified in a study of T cells in localized non-small cell lung cancer. The CDR3 covers 16 residues. Per the germline V gene, CDR1 is SGHNT and CDR2 is YENEEA. Trimming left V 0 bases short and J 4 bases short, with 12 bases between. TCRdb's copy holds only in-frame clones and misses some; the assay was immunoSEQ multiplex PCR. The data contain fewer than 30,000 clones, roughly four fifths of them seen just once; the ten biggest clones take up around 5.3%. The TCR originated in a man between 40 and 69 years old with stage III lung adenocarcinoma. Sequences were derived from peripheral blood mononuclear cells, sampled before any cancer treatment. The chain links TRBV11-3 to TRBJ2-2; TRBD1 is a possible D gene (5 bases). The CDR3 region has the DNA TGTGCCAGCAGCTTAGATCAGCAGGGCGGCACCGGGGAGCTGTTTTTT. This gives the protein CASSLDQQGGTGELFF.